The TCR beta chain described here comes from a study of regulatory T cells in long-lasting Graves disease. Study results and limitations: TCR diversity was lower in persistent Graves' patients (versus newly diagnosed ones). Among the persistent patients, approximately 2,900 public clonotypes were shared, more than the 850 to 1,000 shared among new patients.

Per the germline V gene, CDR1 is LGHDT and CDR2 is YNNKEL (reference sequence). The CDR3 contains 14 residues. The ends were cut back, 2 bases at V and 5 bases at J, with 12 bases in the middle. CDR3-region Arm-PCR and iRepertoire HTBI primers produced the TCR beta libraries. TCRdb itself ran the multiplex PCR reads through MiXCR, one entry per CDR3 protein. The sample has 420,000 or so distinct CDR3 sequences; around 15% are singletons. At least ten counts were recorded for this clonotype. Antigen unknown. Time point: newly diagnosed GD, antithyroid drugs for less than 3 months. Extracted RNA from PBMCs served as the source of the TCR library. It was by American Thyroid Association guidelines that Graves' disease was diagnosed. The same data also contributed to another study, on T cells in Graves' hyperthyroidism and ophthalmopathy. That study adds: Median prediction lead before ophthalmopathy onset was 5 to 7.5 months with the model.

The sequenced sample was peripheral blood mononuclear cells (PBMCs), obtained at new diagnosis, from a patient treated with antithyroid drugs. The rearrangement joins TRBV3-1 to TRBJ1-2, with a tentative D call TRBD1 (6 bases). This receptor was obtained from a woman in her late teens or twenties with Graves disease. CDR3 coding DNA: TGTGCCAGCAGCCAACACACAGGGTTATATGGCTACACCTTC. Protein product: CASSQHTGLYGYTF.